This T cell receptor beta chain was recorded in a study of blood T cells in healthy people across ages (dated by TCRdb to 2013 to 2016). With regard to the full study: In model experiments, template switching captured about one uniquely barcoded TCR beta cDNA molecule for every two T cells. Using deep sequencing normalized with unique cDNA molecular identifiers, the study measured how TCR beta repertoire diversity changes with age. The donors were divided into four age groups: young (average about 16 years), middle-aged (about 41), aged (approximately 59) and long-lived (about 79). To avoid experimental bias, donors of different ages were distributed randomly across sequencing lanes. For two donors (one aged 18 to 30 and one aged 80 or older), the study analyzed two additional independent replicas of 1 million unique cDNA reads from the same blood draw. The paper's findings and limits, for the study overall: The percentage of naive T cells measured by flow cytometry correlated strongly with observed TCR beta diversity. Compared with the aged group, the long-lived group had more naive CD4+ T cells, fewer expanded clones and increased TCR diversity, suggesting age selection. As age increased, observed TCR beta diversity per million T cells dropped in a roughly linear way, and a significant reduction was already evident by age about 36. Estimates of total diversity based on one million sequenced T cells were regarded as lower bounds and as underestimates. Bulk unsorted PBMC profiling prevented conclusive comparison of naive and antigen-experienced compartments. The CMV infection status of donors was not known, potentially confounding age-related changes in expanded clonotypes.

Systemically healthy Caucasian individuals from Russia, around 38 in total and aged roughly 6 to 95 years, were included as donors. Each donor gave 9.5 to 10 milliliters of peripheral blood, drawn into EDTA-treated Vacutainer tubes. Ficoll-Paque density-gradient centrifugation was used to isolate PBMCs, with at least 6 million per sample. Total RNA was extracted from PBMCs with Trizol reagent, with at least 5.5 micrograms obtained per sample. The percentages of naive CD45RAhigh/CD27high T cells were determined by flow cytometry on a PBMC aliquot from every donor. In its sample, this clonotype was seen once. There is no known antigen for this receptor. No much larger clonotype is one base removed from it; base qualities were not supplied. Preparation of the library involved 5' RACE. Sequencing used an Illumina HiSeq 2500. A second PCR of roughly 6 to 11 cycles was run with a J-beta primer mix and a sample-barcoded 5' primer. A template-switch 5' adaptor carrying 12 random nucleotides introduced a unique molecular identifier onto each TCR beta cDNA molecule. Each sample yielded at least 3 million CDR3-containing paired-end reads. The Mint cDNA synthesis kit, primed by a TRBC-specific oligonucleotide, was used to synthesize first-strand cDNA from all RNA. After uracil-DNA glycosylase treatment, a first 18-cycle PCR used universal primers M1SS and BC2_uni_R on all cDNA. As for the original processing: For normalization, 1 million high-quality reads, each with a distinct molecular identifier, were randomly selected from each sample. Reads sharing molecular identifiers were discarded rather than binned into consensus sequences. CDR3 identification, clonotype clustering and error correction used MiTCR with a Q25 quality threshold and the strictest error-elimination algorithm. A nonparametric unseen species model using Euler transformation provided a lower-bound estimate of total TCR beta diversity. TCRdb applied fastp at Q25 and MiXCR to the public reads, then kept only in-frame beta chains. CDR3 protein duplicates are merged, each entry listing the most common genes and DNA. None of the V and J calls come from the authors' own analysis; TCRdb made them. This sample lists some 1.4 million distinct CDR3 sequences; around 42% were detected once. The ten largest clones take up roughly 7.9% of the sample.

Sequencing used blood. This clonotype originated in a woman younger than 30 in good health.

The DNA sequence is TGTGCCAGCAGCTTAGTGTACCAAGGGTCACCCCTCCACTTT. Its coded protein is CASSLVYQGSPLHF. The chain employs TRBV7-6 and TRBJ1-6; there is no confident call for the D gene. CDR1 and CDR2, per the germline V gene, are SGHVS and FNYEAQ. Counted from cysteine to phenylalanine, this CDR3 has 14 amino acids. The kept DNA is CDR3 alone, 42 bases in frame from the first base. V is cut by 1 base and J by 10 bases, and the space between the germline ends is 11 bases. Reference TRBV7-6 and TRBJ1-6 genes cover what lies past the CDR3, so the full variable domain is GAGVSQSPRYKVTKRGQDVALRCDPISGHVSLYWYRQALGQGPEFLTYFNYEAQQDKSGLPNDRFSAERPEGSISTLTIQRTEQRDSAMYRCASSLVYQGSPLHFGNGTRLTVT.